The 27 T cell receptor beta chains below come from one sample, sequenced in a study of cytomegalovirus exposure and HLA in healthy donors. The assay was immunoSEQ multiplex PCR, and TCRdb's table has in-frame clones only and misses some. Here the sample spans tens of thousands of clones, 90% to 96% being singletons. Sequencing was done on a sample of PBMCs. The receptors were sampled from a man aged 18 to 29 in good health and CMV-seropositive.

The J gene is TRBJ1-1, the V gene TRBV2; D unclear. Per the germline V gene, CDR1 is SNHLY and CDR2 is FYNNEI. The CDR3 loop spans 13 amino acids. V was clipped by 9 bases and J by 4 bases, with 15 bases between them. CDR3 nucleotides: TGTGCCAGTAAGATCGAAGGGAGCACTGAAGCTTTCTTT. It specifies CASKIEGSTEAFF.

The chain combines TRBV14 with TRBJ2-1; D unclear. The V and J ends lost 4 bases and 0 bases respectively, with 7 bases between them. CDR1 is SGHDN, CDR2 FVKESK, per germline. The CDR3 has 14 amino acids. CDR3 nucleotide sequence: TGTGCCAGCAGCCCCCAGTACTCCTACAATGAGCAGTTCTTC. It yields the protein CASSPQYSYNEQFF.

The CDR3 nucleotides are TGTGCCAGCTCACCTAGGGGGGCGCGGGAGGCTTTCTTT. Protein product: CASSPRGAREAFF. This chain connects TRBV18 to TRBJ1-1; D might be TRBD1 (6 bases). Germline V gene sequence: CDR1 KGHSH, CDR2 LQKENI. The V end was cut by 3 bases, the J end by 11 bases, with 16 bases between. CDR3 length: 13 residues.

This clone was seen just once. The V gene is TRBV5-1, the J gene TRBJ2-7, with TRBD1 matching 7 bases. This CDR3 has 12 residues. Unmatched junction bases numbered 4, after V lost 4 bases and J lost 6 bases. CDR1 is SGHRS and CDR2 is YFSETQ in the germline V gene. The CDR3 DNA follows: TGCGCCAGCAGCGCGACAGGGACCGAGCAGTACTTC. Encoded protein: CASSATGTEQYF.

This clone was picked up one time. This sequence joins TRBV29-1 and TRBJ2-5; no clear D. CDR1 and CDR2 (germline): SQVTM, ANQGSEA. This CDR3 has 11 residues. V was shortened by 6 bases and J by 1 base, with 6 bases between the two germline ends. The DNA for the CDR3 is TGCAGCGTGCAGTTCCAAGAGACCCAGTACTTC. Amino acids: CSVQFQETQYF.

The V and J genes are TRBV5-1 and TRBJ2-3, with a weak D call TRBD2 (6 bases). V was shortened by 2 bases and J by 1 base, with 11 bases between the two germline ends. CDR1 SGHRS and CDR2 YFSETQ come from the germline V gene. The CDR3 is 15 amino acids. DNA for the CDR3: TGCGCCAGCAGCTTAACTCTAGCGCGCACAGATACGCAGTATTTT. Its translation is CASSLTLARTDTQYF. The variable domain in full, with the rest retrieved from reference TRBV5-1 and TRBJ2-3, is KAGVTQTPRYLIKTRGQQVTLSCSPISGHRSVSWYQQTPGQGLQFLFEYFSETQRNKGNFPGRFSGRQFSNSRSEMNVSTLELGDSALYLCASSLTLARTDTQYFGPGTRLTVL.

This chain connects TRBV2 to TRBJ2-2; tentatively, D is TRBD1 (5 bases). The CDR3 has 15 residues. Germline V lookup: CDR1 SNHLY, CDR2 FYNNEI. V lost 3 bases, J lost 0 bases, and 8 bases lay in between. In nucleotides, the CDR3 is TGTGCCAGCAGTGATTCCAGGGCGAACACCGGGGAGCTGTTTTTT. Translation: CASSDSRANTGELFF.

The V and J genes are TRBV7-6 and TRBJ2-1; D call uncertain. V lost 5 bases, J lost 1 base, and 12 bases lay in between. CDR3 size: 15 residues. From germline, CDR1 is SGHVS and CDR2 FNYEAQ. This CDR3 reads CASSPSVNSYNEQFF. DNA for the CDR3: TGTGCCAGCAGCCCGTCAGTAAATTCCTACAATGAGCAGTTCTTC.

The chain employs TRBV5-4 and TRBJ2-6; D not resolved. Germline V gene lookup returns CDR1 SGHNT and CDR2 YYREEE (reference sequence). The CDR3 consists of 17 residues. V was trimmed by 3 bases and J by 2 bases, leaving 15 bases between them. DNA of the CDR3: TGTGCCAGCAGCTCCCCCCTAAACCCCGCTGGGGCCAACGTCCTGACTTTC. Translation gives CASSSPLNPAGANVLTF.

The chain links TRBV15 to TRBJ2-7; 8 bases are a match to TRBD1. Germline CDR1 is LNHNV and CDR2 is YYDKDF (reference sequence). The junction had 8 bases not matched to a gene; V was cut back by 4 bases and J by 6 bases. The CDR3 is 14 residues long. This CDR3 is CATSIGQGAFEQYF. The CDR3 DNA is TGTGCCACCAGCATAGGACAGGGCGCCTTCGAGCAGTACTTC.

The chain couples TRBV10-3 to TRBJ1-1; D unclear. Germline V gene sequence: CDR1 ENHRY, CDR2 SYGVKD. This CDR3 has 13 residues. Trimming cost V 10 bases and J 0 bases, with 12 bases left between them. CDR3 nucleotides: TGTGCCACCACAACAGAGCTGAACACTGAAGCTTTCTTT. It encodes CATTTELNTEAFF.

V and J are TRBV2 and TRBJ2-1; D gene unclear. This CDR3 is built from 13 residues. In germline, CDR1 is SNHLY, CDR2 FYNNEI. Trimming left V 10 bases short and J 4 bases short, with 14 bases between. CDR3 in DNA: TGTGCCACCACTGACCTCTTATACAATGAGCAGTTCTTC. As protein: CATTDLLYNEQFF.

The rearrangement uses TRBV12-5 and TRBJ2-2; D gene uncertain. Trimming removed 1 base from V and 5 bases from J, with 11 bases in between. Germline loops: CDR1 LGHNT, CDR2 FRNRAP. This CDR3 is 15 amino acids long. CDR3 loop: CASGLGDPRTGELFF. In DNA, the CDR3 is TGTGCTAGTGGTTTGGGAGATCCGAGAACCGGGGAGCTGTTTTTT.

CDR3 DNA sequence: TGTGCCAGCAGGCAGGGCTACGAGCAGTACTTC. Its protein product is CASRQGYEQYF. This chain links TRBV6-5 with TRBJ2-7, with a tentative D call TRBD1 (5 bases). Germline V gene lookup returns CDR1 MNHEY and CDR2 SVGAGI. Trimming removed 6 bases from V and 3 bases from J, with 6 bases in between. The CDR3 is 11 amino acids.

This chain joins TRBV30 and TRBJ2-2; possibly TRBD2 for D (7 bases). Trimming left V 8 bases short and J 6 bases short, with 16 bases between. The CDR3 is 13 residues long. Germline values: CDR1 GTSNPN, CDR2 SVGIG (reference sequence). CDR3 DNA: TGTGCCCGGGGGCGGGAGAGGCCCGGGGAGCTGTTTTTT. As protein: CARGRERPGELFF.

The chain couples TRBV10-3 to TRBJ2-3; 7 bases are a match to TRBD2. With 6 bases clipped from V and 4 bases from J, the junction kept 7 bases outside the gene matches. This CDR3 has 14 amino acids. CDR1 is ENHRY, CDR2 SYGVKD, per germline. CDR3 region: CAISRGVSADTQYF. The CDR3 DNA reads as TGTGCCATCAGCCGGGGGGTTTCGGCAGATACGCAGTATTTT.

The genes are TRBV30 and TRBJ2-3, with D possibly being TRBD2 (5 bases). Trimming shortened V by 2 bases and J by 0 bases, and 27 bases separated the two germline ends. Per germline, CDR1 GTSNPN and CDR2 SVGIG (reference sequence). The CDR3 is 20 residues long. DNA of the CDR3: TGTGCCTGGAGTAAAGGCGGAGCGGATACTAGGAGTACTAGCACAGATACGCAGTATTTT. Translating gives CAWSKGGADTRSTSTDTQYF.

This clone was seen only once. This chain uses TRBV28 with TRBJ2-3; D is possibly TRBD2 (6 bases). V was pared by 8 bases and J by 10 bases, with 22 bases between. The germline gives CDR1 MDHEN, CDR2 SYDVKM. This CDR3 contains 14 residues. The CDR3 is CASGRDLLNNPQYF. CDR3 bases: TGTGCCAGCGGCCGGGACTTACTCAACAACCCGCAGTATTTT.

This sequence joins TRBV10-3 and TRBJ2-1; 9 bases map to TRBD1. This CDR3 is built from 14 residues. J was trimmed by 7 bases and V by 6 bases; bases with no gene match: 7. Germline CDR1 ENHRY, CDR2 SYGVKD. In DNA, the CDR3 is TGTGCCATCAGCCCCGGGGGACAGGGTAATGAGCAGTTCTTC. It is translated as CAISPGGQGNEQFF.

The J gene is TRBJ1-5, the V gene TRBV10-2; 7 nucleotides line up with TRBD1. Germline V lookup: CDR1 WSHSY, CDR2 SAAADI. The junction had 2 bases not matched to a gene; V was cut back by 10 bases and J by 2 bases. This CDR3 spans 12 amino acids. The CDR3 DNA reads TGCGCCACCGGGACAGGCAATCAGCCCCAGCATTTT. It encodes CATGTGNQPQHF.

This rearrangement joins TRBV6-1 to TRBJ1-1; a possible D gene is TRBD1 (6 bases). V was clipped by 7 bases and J by 1 base, with 13 bases between them. The CDR3 spans 14 residues. The germline V gene encodes CDR1 MNHNS and CDR2 SASEGT. The CDR3 DNA reads as TGTGCCAGCACTCACCAGGGGTGGAACACTGAAGCTTTCTTT. Protein sequence: CASTHQGWNTEAFF.

The CDR3 reads CASNSPGGTSEQFF. Written as DNA, the CDR3 is TGTGCCAGCAATTCCCCAGGGGGCACGAGTGAGCAGTTCTTC. This chain uses TRBV27 with TRBJ2-1; 8 positions match TRBD1. CDR1 is MNHEY and CDR2 is SMNVEV in the germline V gene (reference sequence). The CDR3 contains 14 residues. V was pared by 7 bases and J by 9 bases, with 11 bases of the junction left unmatched.

The J gene is TRBJ2-1, the V gene TRBV5-1, with TRBD2 matching 7 bases. The CDR3 has 15 residues. Per germline, CDR1 SGHRS and CDR2 YFSETQ. Germline trimming cut 3 bases from V and 3 bases from J; bases unmatched to any gene: 6. The CDR3 is CASSSSGTIYNEQFF. The CDR3 nucleotides read TGCGCCAGCAGCTCCAGCGGGACGATCTACAATGAGCAGTTCTTC.

This clone was seen just once. The rearrangement links TRBV7-6 to TRBJ2-1, with 8 positions matching TRBD2. Germline V gene sequence: CDR1 SGHVS, CDR2 FNYEAQ. This CDR3 region has 16 residues. Trimming cost V 2 bases and J 8 bases; bases outside gene matches: 11. CDR3 region: CASSLSGLAVSDEQFF. The CDR3 DNA reads as TGTGCCAGCAGCTTATCCGGACTAGCTGTTTCGGATGAGCAGTTCTTC.

Here the CDR3 reads CASSQPRHRGLATTSNEQFF. The CDR3 DNA reads as TGCGCCAGCAGCCAACCGAGACATAGGGGACTAGCTACGACTTCCAATGAGCAGTTCTTC. This chain connects TRBV5-1 to TRBJ2-1; 9 bases fit TRBD2. Per germline, CDR1 SGHRS and CDR2 YFSETQ. The CDR3 contains 20 residues. V shed 4 bases, J shed 6 bases, and the junction held 23 bases outside the gene matches.

The V gene is TRBV12-5, the J gene TRBJ2-7; perhaps TRBD2 as D (7 bases). The CDR3 contains 15 residues. V shed 7 bases and J shed 3 bases, with 19 bases lying between them. CDR1 and CDR2 from the germline V gene are LGHNT and FRNRAP. The CDR3 here is CASASPGRGLYEQYF. CDR3 nucleotides: TGTGCTAGTGCCTCACCCGGGCGGGGGCTCTACGAGCAGTACTTC.

The chain uses TRBV19 and TRBJ2-7; TRBD2 aligns across 11 bases. CDR1 LNHDA and CDR2 SQIVND come from the germline V gene (reference sequence). The CDR3 sequence is 17 residues long. The V segment lost 5 bases and the J segment 2 bases; nucleotides outside the gene matches: 11. CDR3 nucleotide sequence: TGTGCCAGTAGTCCGCGGATAGCGGGAGGGCCCACCTACGAGCAGTACTTC. It is translated as CASSPRIAGGPTYEQYF.